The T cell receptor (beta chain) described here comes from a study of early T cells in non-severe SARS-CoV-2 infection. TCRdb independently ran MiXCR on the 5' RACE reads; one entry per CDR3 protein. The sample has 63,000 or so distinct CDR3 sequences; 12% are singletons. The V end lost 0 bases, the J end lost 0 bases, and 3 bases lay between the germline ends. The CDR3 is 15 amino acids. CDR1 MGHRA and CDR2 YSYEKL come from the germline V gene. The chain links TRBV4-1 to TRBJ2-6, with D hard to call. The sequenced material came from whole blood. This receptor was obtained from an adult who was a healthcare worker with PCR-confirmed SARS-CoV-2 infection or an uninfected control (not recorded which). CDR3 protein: CASSQEGSGANVLTF. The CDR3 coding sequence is TGCGCCAGCAGCCAAGAGGGCTCTGGGGCCAACGTCCTGACTTTC.